This record covers a single TCR beta chain. The junction differs from germline at one of its ends, possibly a read error. With 60 Vbeta and 13 Jbeta primers, the PCR was carried out. The repertoire was sequenced with immunoSEQ multiplex PCR; TCRdb's copy has only in-frame clones and lacks some. Of some 200,000 clones listed, 75% to 90% are singletons. The data originate from a study of cytomegalovirus exposure and HLA in healthy donors. From germline, CDR1 is SGHVS and CDR2 FQNEAQ. The CDR3 length is 12 residues. The receptor was derived from a man aged 40-49 years in good health and CMV-seropositive. This chain uses TRBV7-8 with TRBJ2-1, with TRBD2 matching over 7 bases. The sequenced sample was PBMCs. The DNA for the CDR3 is TGTGCCAGCAGCCCCCCGGGGGGAGCCAGCGTCTTC. Encoded protein: CASSPPGGASVF.